A single sample is the source of the 32 T cell receptor beta chains below, sequenced in a study of blood T cells in healthy people across ages. A sample-barcoded 5' primer and a J-beta primer mix were used in a second PCR of roughly 7 to 11 cycles. TCRdb reanalysed the 5' RACE reads using MiXCR and keeps one entry per CDR3 protein. Here the sample spans under 2,000,000 distinct CDR3 sequences, just under 50% being singletons. Source material: blood. Receptors originate from a middle-aged woman in good health.

This chain joins TRBV9 and TRBJ2-2; 7 positions agree with TRBD1. The V gene's germline CDR1 is SGDLS and CDR2 YYNGEE. This CDR3 contains 15 residues. With 4 bases clipped from V and 1 base from J, the junction kept 4 bases outside the gene matches. This CDR3 is CASSPGDRNTGELFF. Written as DNA, the CDR3 is TGTGCCAGCAGCCCCGGGGACAGGAACACCGGGGAGCTGTTTTTT. Based on the CDR3 plus reference TRBV9 and TRBJ2-2, the full variable domain is DSGVTQTPKHLITATGQRVTLRCSPRSGDLSVYWYQQSLDQGLQFLIQYYNGEERAKGNILERFSAQQFPDLHSELNLSSLELGDSALYFCASSPGDRNTGELFFGEGSRLTVL.

The rearrangement uses TRBV20-1 and TRBJ1-4, with no clear D. CDR1 and CDR2 from the germline V gene are DFQATT and SNEGSKA (reference sequence). V dropped 1 base and J dropped 4 bases, with 10 bases sitting between them. CDR3 length: 14 amino acids. CDR3 residues: CSARVAGLNEKLFF. CDR3 DNA sequence: TGCAGTGCTAGAGTTGCTGGTCTTAATGAAAAACTGTTTTTT.

The chain is built from TRBV4-1 and TRBJ2-7; D is unresolved. The CDR3 loop spans 12 amino acids. The ends were cut back, 2 bases at V and 7 bases at J, with 9 bases in the middle. CDR1 is MGHRA and CDR2 is YSYEKL in the germline V gene. The CDR3 DNA follows: TGCGCCAGCAGCCAATTCGCAAGTGAGCAGTACTTC. Protein product: CASSQFASEQYF.

This chain links TRBV29-1 with TRBJ1-2; D gene uncertain. In germline, CDR1 is SQVTM, CDR2 ANQGSEA. CDR3 length: 12 residues. V lost 3 bases and J lost 8, with 13 bases in between. The CDR3 nucleotides read TGCAGCGTTGAGATAGGCCCCAAAGGCTACACCTTC. It codes for CSVEIGPKGYTF.

This rearrangement joins TRBV12-5 to TRBJ2-1; 12 nucleotides align to TRBD2. The germline V gene encodes CDR1 LGHNT and CDR2 FRNRAP. The CDR3 contains 15 residues. The V and J ends lost 5 bases and 9 bases, in that order; junction bases with no gene match: 8. The CDR3 is CASGPGLAGRSEQFF. For the CDR3, the DNA is TGTGCTAGTGGTCCTGGACTAGCGGGGAGGAGTGAGCAGTTCTTC.

This clonotype was seen a handful of times. The chain combines TRBV7-2 with TRBJ1-2, with TRBD1 matching over 8 bases. Germline CDR1 SGHTA, CDR2 FQGNSA. The CDR3 contains 14 residues. Germline trimming cut 5 bases from V and 7 bases from J; bases unmatched to any gene: 9. In nucleotides, the CDR3 is TGTGCCAGCAGCCCAGTAACAGGGGGGCCTGGCTACACCTTC. Its translation: CASSPVTGGPGYTF.

This clonotype has a count of ten or more. A read error may account for a junction end that differs from germline. The V and J genes are TRBV5-1 and TRBJ2-5, with D possibly matching TRBD1 (6 bases). Germline V lookup: CDR1 SGHRS, CDR2 YFSETQ. The CDR3 consists of 14 residues. CDR3 sequence (DNA): TGTGCCAGCAGCTTAGGGGGTCTGCGAGAGACCCAGTACTTC. This codes for CASSLGGLRETQYF.

This clonotype was seen a handful of times. The chain has TRBV7-9 and TRBJ2-7, with TRBD2 matching over 10 bases. J lost 2 bases, V lost 8 bases, and 3 bases had no gene match. The CDR3 covers 13 residues. The germline CDR1 and CDR2 sequences are SEHNR and FQNEAQ (reference sequence). The CDR3 nucleotides are TGTGCCAGCCAAGCGGGGGGGCCCTACGAGCAGTACTTC. It codes for CASQAGGPYEQYF.

This chain uses TRBV4-1 with TRBJ2-1; unclear D gene. Germline V lookup: CDR1 MGHRA, CDR2 YSYEKL. Deletions cut 0 bases from V and 0 bases from J, with 12 bases between. The CDR3 loop spans 17 amino acids. The CDR3 nucleotides are TGCGCCAGCAGCCAAGACTTCCAGCTTAGCTCCTACAATGAGCAGTTCTTC. Protein sequence: CASSQDFQLSSYNEQFF.

This clonotype has just a few counts. The genes are TRBV7-2 and TRBJ1-5; the D is unclear. The CDR3 covers 15 residues. CDR1 and CDR2 from the germline V gene are SGHTA and FQGNSA. V shed 0 bases and J shed 0 bases, with 6 bases lying between them. CDR3 in amino acids: CASSLAWDSNQPQHF. DNA for the CDR3: TGTGCCAGCAGCTTAGCGTGGGATAGCAATCAGCCCCAGCATTTT. Supplemented by reference TRBV7-2 and TRBJ1-5, the full variable domain reads GAGVSQSPSNKVTEKGKDVELRCDPISGHTALYWYRQSLGQGLEFLIYFQGNSAPDKSGLPSDRFSAERTGGSVSTLTIQRTQQEDSAVYLCASSLAWDSNQPQHFGDGTRLSIL.

This chain links TRBV28 with TRBJ2-3, with a weak D call TRBD2 (6 bases). Trimming pared 8 bases from V and 3 bases from J, leaving 12 bases between. Germline values: CDR1 MDHEN, CDR2 SYDVKM. CDR3 length: 13 residues. CDR3 sequence reads: CASVARGTDTQYF. CDR3 DNA sequence: TGTGCCAGCGTCGCGCGGGGTACAGATACGCAGTATTTT.

The rearrangement links TRBV11-2 to TRBJ2-1; 12 nucleotides align to TRBD2. Germline CDR1 is SGHAT and CDR2 is FQNNGV. There are 20 residues in the CDR3. Germline trimming cut 0 bases from V and 8 bases from J; bases unmatched to any gene: 17. CDR3 nucleotides: TGTGCCAGCAGCTTAGATAGCTGGCGGCCTAGCGGGGGGGTATTTGATGAGCAGTTCTTC. Translating it yields CASSLDSWRPSGGVFDEQFF.

This clonotype was seen a handful of times. The chain joins TRBV5-1 to TRBJ2-5, with D maybe TRBD2 (6 bases). Per the germline V gene, CDR1 is SGHRS and CDR2 is YFSETQ. The CDR3 is 13 residues long. V dropped 5 bases and J dropped 2 bases, with 10 bases sitting between them. CDR3 bases: TGCGCCAGCAGACCAGGGAGGCAAGAGACCCAGTACTTC. Protein product: CASRPGRQETQYF. The whole variable domain, remainder taken from reference TRBV5-1 and TRBJ2-5, is KAGVTQTPRYLIKTRGQQVTLSCSPISGHRSVSWYQQTPGQGLQFLFEYFSETQRNKGNFPGRFSGRQFSNSRSEMNVSTLELGDSALYLCASRPGRQETQYFGPGTRLLVL.

This clonotype was picked up a small number of times. V is TRBV10-3 and J is TRBJ2-7, with 8 bases lining up with TRBD1. The V segment lost 3 bases and the J segment 2 bases; nucleotides outside the gene matches: 3. The CDR3 consists of 14 residues. Germline V gives CDR1 ENHRY, CDR2 SYGVKD. CDR3 nucleotides: TGTGCCATCAGTGATCAGGGGGCGACCTACGAGCAGTACTTC. It specifies CAISDQGATYEQYF.

This chain connects TRBV29-1 to TRBJ1-2, with TRBD1 matching 9 bases. J lost 4 bases, V lost 2 bases, and 17 bases had no gene match. Germline V gene sequence: CDR1 SQVTM, CDR2 ANQGSEA. The CDR3 contains 18 residues. The CDR3 sequence is CSVERTSKGTGPLYGYTF. Written as DNA, the CDR3 is TGCAGCGTTGAAAGAACTTCTAAGGGGACAGGGCCCCTCTATGGCTACACCTTC.

The V gene is TRBV6-2 or TRBV6-3, the J gene TRBJ2-5; D is uncertain. CDR1 MNHEY and CDR2 SVGEGT come from the germline V gene. Deletions cut 1 base from V and 5 bases from J, with 8 bases between. This CDR3 contains 13 residues. CDR3 in DNA: TGTGCCAGCAGTTACTTCGGAAGGGAGACCCAGTACTTC. It codes for CASSYFGRETQYF.

This chain uses TRBV5-1 with TRBJ2-5; 12 nucleotides agree with TRBD2. Germline CDR1 SGHRS, CDR2 YFSETQ. This CDR3 region has 16 residues. V lost 1 base, J lost 11 bases, and 12 bases stayed unmatched. The CDR3 nucleotides read TGCGCCAGCAGCTTGACTAGCGGGGGGAACTACAATGAGCAGTACTTC. It is translated as CASSLTSGGNYNEQYF.

The CDR3 DNA reads as TGTGCCAGCAGCTTCTCAACAGAGGCCCAGTACTTC. Its translation: CASSFSTEAQYF. The chain combines TRBV7-2 with TRBJ2-7; no reliable D call. V lost 3 bases, J lost 10 bases, and 13 bases lay in between. This CDR3 spans 12 amino acids. The germline gives CDR1 SGHTA, CDR2 FQGNSA.

This chain links TRBV4-1 with TRBJ2-7; a weak D match, TRBD2 (5 bases). The V gene's germline CDR1 is MGHRA and CDR2 YSYEKL. Trimming took 2 bases from V and 5 from J, leaving 13 bases between them. The CDR3 extends over 14 amino acids. CDR3 amino acids: CASSQLPGSDEQYF. The CDR3 region has the DNA TGCGCCAGCAGCCAACTCCCGGGAAGCGACGAGCAGTACTTC.

This chain uses TRBV12-5 with TRBJ2-1, with D maybe TRBD2 (5 bases). The CDR3 length is 13 residues. The V end lost 6 bases, the J end lost 6 bases, and 12 bases lay between the germline ends. Germline CDR1 reads LGHNT; CDR2 reads FRNRAP. DNA for the CDR3: TGTGCTAGTGGAACTAGGATCTCCAATGAGCAGTTCTTC. Translation gives CASGTRISNEQFF.

The chain recombines TRBV10-3 with TRBJ2-1, with TRBD1 matching 9 bases. V dropped 6 bases and J dropped 7; count of bases not matched to a gene: 10. This CDR3 has 15 residues. The V gene's germline CDR1 is ENHRY and CDR2 SYGVKD. The CDR3 here is CAIREPGQGGNEQFF. CDR3 nucleotides: TGTGCCATCAGAGAACCGGGACAGGGAGGGAATGAGCAGTTCTTC.

The chain joins TRBV28 to TRBJ1-6; 10 bases fit TRBD1. V was pared by 1 base and J by 8 bases, with 8 bases of the junction left unmatched. Per germline, CDR1 MDHEN and CDR2 SYDVKM. CDR3 length: 17 amino acids. In DNA, the CDR3 is TGTGCCAGCAGTTTATTGGGACAGGGGAGCCTTCATTCACCCCTCCACTTT. Protein sequence: CASSLLGQGSLHSPLHF.

This chain links TRBV20-1 with TRBJ2-3, with 9 nucleotides matching TRBD2. J was trimmed by 1 base and V by 3 bases; bases with no gene match: 5. Germline CDR1 DFQATT, CDR2 SNEGSKA (reference sequence). The CDR3 loop spans 15 amino acids. CDR3 amino acids: CSASISGGRTDTQYF. The CDR3 bases are TGCAGTGCTAGTATTAGCGGGGGACGCACAGATACGCAGTATTTT.

This chain joins TRBV5-1 and TRBJ2-7; 10 nucleotides align to TRBD2. CDR3 length: 16 residues. The junction had 10 bases not matched to a gene; V was cut back by 4 bases and J by 3 bases. Germline loops: CDR1 SGHRS, CDR2 YFSETQ. The CDR3 DNA follows: TGCGCCAGCAGCCAGGGTGCGGCTAGCGGGGGCTACGAGCAGTACTTC. This encodes CASSQGAASGGYEQYF.

The chain uses TRBV2 and TRBJ2-5; TRBD2 is a possible D gene (6 bases). Gene TRBJ2-7 matches the end of the DNA better, so the J call may be wrong. From germline, CDR1 is SNHLY and CDR2 FYNNEI. The CDR3 has 14 amino acids. The CDR3 nucleotides are TGTGCCAGGGGGAGCGGGCTAGCAAAATACGAGCAGTACTTC. This encodes CARGSGLAKYEQYF.

This chain uses TRBV20-1 with TRBJ2-7, with TRBD1 matching over 8 bases. The germline V gene encodes CDR1 DFQATT and CDR2 SNEGSKA (reference sequence). The CDR3 totals 11 residues. Unmatched junction bases numbered 4, after V lost 7 bases and J lost 5 bases. In DNA, the CDR3 is TGCAGTGGGTCAGGGGGCAACGAGCAGTACTTC. Protein: CSGSGGNEQYF.

Remarks on this clonotype: One end of the junction varies from germline; a read error may be responsible. The gene calls are TRBV5-1 and TRBJ2-4, with D tentatively TRBD2 (5 bases). Germline lookup yields CDR1 SGHRS and CDR2 YFSETQ. The CDR3 is made up of 15 amino acids. DNA of the CDR3: TGCGCCAGCAGTTTGGACTCCCCAGAAAGAAACATTCAGTACTTC. Translating gives CASSLDSPERNIQYF.

This clonotype was detected only a few times. This chain uses TRBV20-1 with TRBJ2-3; no reliable D call. V dropped 3 bases and J dropped 7 bases, with 17 bases sitting between them. The CDR3 has 14 residues. CDR1 is DFQATT, CDR2 SNEGSKA, per germline (reference sequence). The CDR3 bases are TGCAGTGCTAGTCTTCCTGGGATGACAAATACGCAGTATTTT. Amino acid sequence: CSASLPGMTNTQYF.

The chain carries TRBV19 and TRBJ2-3; perhaps TRBD1 as D (6 bases). Germline lookup yields CDR1 LNHDA and CDR2 SQIVND (reference sequence). The V end lost 3 bases, the J end lost 0 bases, and 13 bases lay between the germline ends. The CDR3 spans 16 residues. Here the CDR3 DNA reads TGTGCCAGTAGTATCCCGCAGGGGATTAGCACAGATACGCAGTATTTT. Encoded protein: CASSIPQGISTDTQYF.

Written as DNA, the CDR3 is TGTGCCAGCAGTGAACAGGCGGCGGGAGAGACCCAGTACTTC. It encodes CASSEQAAGETQYF. V usage is TRBV7-2 and J usage is TRBJ2-5; tentatively, D is TRBD1 or TRBD2 (5 bases each). The CDR3 is 14 amino acids. The germline V and J ends were trimmed by 6 bases and 4 bases, with 15 bases remaining between them. Germline loops: CDR1 SGHTA, CDR2 FQGNSA.

The chain recombines TRBV3-1 with TRBJ1-2, with D possibly being TRBD1 (5 bases). The germline CDR1 and CDR2 sequences are LGHDT and YNNKEL (reference sequence). This CDR3 is 16 amino acids long. Trimming removed 0 bases from V and 7 bases from J, with 18 bases in between. In nucleotides, the CDR3 is TGTGCCAGCAGCCAAGATCCCGGGGCCTCCTTTCCTGGCTACACCTTC. Encoded protein: CASSQDPGASFPGYTF.

The chain is built from TRBV4-3 and TRBJ2-4, with unresolved D. Germline assignment: CDR1 LGHNA and CDR2 YSLEER. The CDR3 is 17 residues long. The V end was cut by 4 bases, the J end by 0 bases, with 16 bases between. The CDR3 loop reads CASSPAEFVLAKNIQYF. The DNA for the CDR3 is TGCGCCAGCAGCCCGGCGGAGTTCGTTCTAGCCAAAAACATTCAGTACTTC.